Listed below are T cell receptor beta chains from one sample, sequenced in a study of T cells in Graves' hyperthyroidism and ophthalmopathy. TCRdb used MiXCR to reprocess the multiplex PCR reads, holding one entry per CDR3 protein. The profile covers 360,000 or so distinct CDR3 sequences, with 15% to 20% appearing a single time and 15% taken by the ten largest. The material sequenced was blood. Receptors originate from a woman aged 40 to 50 with Graves' ophthalmopathy. The CDR3 runs from the conserved cysteine through the conserved F or W. A D gene is named only where the DNA matches it firmly. A clone size is listed for some rows: how often the clone was seen (once, few, many), or a class if it is expanded.

V,D,J,size,DNA,CDR3
TRBV12-3/TRBV12-4,-,TRBJ2-7,-,TGTGCCAGCAGTTTGCCAGGGTATACCGCCGAGCAGTACTTC,CASSLPGYTAEQYF
TRBV12-3/TRBV12-4,TRBD1,TRBJ1-3,many,TGTGCCAGCAGGCCCACAGGGGTCTCTGGAAACACCATATATTTT,CASRPTGVSGNTIYF
TRBV19,-,TRBJ1-1,many,TGCGCCAGTAGTATGAGGGCAGTGATGAACACTGAAGCTTTCTTT,CASSMRAVMNTEAFF
TRBV18,-,TRBJ2-7,many,TGTGCCAGCTCACCACGGGCTAACTACGAGCAGTACTTC,CASSPRANYEQYF
TRBV29-1,TRBD2,TRBJ2-7,many,TGCAGCGCCGTCACTAGCGGATTCTACGAGCAGTACTTC,CSAVTSGFYEQYF
TRBV20-1,TRBD1,TRBJ2-2,many,TGCAGTGCTAGAGAGACAGGGGAGGCCGGGGAGCTGTTTTTT,CSARETGEAGELFF
TRBV19,-,TRBJ1-1,-,TGTGCCAGTAACGAAGGGTCTGAAGCTTTCTTT,CASNEGSEAFF
TRBV15,-,TRBJ2-7,many,TGTGCCACCAGCAGATCTTACTCCTACGAGCAGTACTTC,CATSRSYSYEQYF
TRBV27,TRBD1,TRBJ2-2,many,TGTGCCAGCCGCTTCGGGACAGTCCTCGCCGGGGAGCTGTTTTTT,CASRFGTVLAGELFF
TRBV24-1,-,TRBJ2-2,-,TGTGCCACCAGTGCTCTCGGGGGCACCGGGGAGCTGTTTTTT,CATSALGGTGELFF
TRBV13,-,TRBJ1-1,many,TGTGCCAGCAGCTTATTAGTTTACACTGAAGCTTTCTTT,CASSLLVYTEAFF
TRBV19,-,TRBJ1-3,many,TGTGCCAGATACCTCGAGATCTCTGGAAACACCATATATTTT,CARYLEISGNTIYF
TRBV19,-,TRBJ1-5,many,TGTGCCAGTAGTATCACGGGTCAGCCCCAGCATTTT,CASSITGQPQHF
TRBV6-5,TRBD1,TRBJ2-6,many,TGTGCCAGCAGCCCAGCGGGACAGGGGGCTCCCGCTGGGGCCAACGTCCTGACTTTC,CASSPAGQGAPAGANVLTF
TRBV12-3/TRBV12-4,-,TRBJ2-5,-,TGTGCCAGCACCCCAAGGGGTAGGGGGGAGACCCAGTACTTC,CASTPRGRGETQYF
TRBV20-1,TRBD2,TRBJ2-7,many,TGCAGTGCGGAGCGGAGCGGGAGGATCGACGAGCAGTACTTC,CSAERSGRIDEQYF
TRBV5-1,-,TRBJ2-5,many,TGCGCCAGCAGCTTGGCAGAAACCTGGGAGACCCAGTACTTC,CASSLAETWETQYF
TRBV19,TRBD1,TRBJ1-2,many,TGTGCCAGTAGAAACAAGGACAGGGTGGCTCGTTATGGCTACACCTTC,CASRNKDRVARYGYTF
TRBV11-2,-,TRBJ2-7,-,TGTGCCAGCAGCTTAAGCTGGTGGGATAAGGCTTTCTACGAGCAGTACTTC,CASSLSWWDKAFYEQYF
TRBV7-2,TRBD1,TRBJ1-5,many,TGTGCCAGCAACTTAGGGGGCCAACAGGGTAATCAGCCCCAGCATTTT,CASNLGGQQGNQPQHF
TRBV7-6,TRBD1,TRBJ2-5,many,TGTGCCAGCAGCTCTGCGATGACAGGGATCTTCGAGACCCAGTACTTC,CASSSAMTGIFETQYF
TRBV28,-,TRBJ1-1,few,TGTGCCAGCAGTCGAGCTAGGACTGAAGCTTTCTTT,CASSRARTEAFF
TRBV20-1,-,TRBJ1-2,many,TGCAGTGCTAGAGACTCCGGGACACCTAACTATGGCTACACCTTC,CSARDSGTPNYGYTF
TRBV5-1,TRBD1,TRBJ2-7,few,TGCGCCAGCAGCTTCAGCCCGCAGGGGGCCTACGAGCAGTACTTC,CASSFSPQGAYEQYF
TRBV6-5,-,TRBJ1-5,-,TGTGCCAGCAGTTACGCGGGGTTTAGCAATCAGCCCCAGCATTTT,CASSYAGFSNQPQHF
TRBV29-1,-,TRBJ1-5,many,TGCAGCGTGCGGAGGGAGAGTAATCAGCCCCAGCATTTT,CSVRRESNQPQHF
TRBV6-5,TRBD2,TRBJ2-5,few,TGTGCCAGCAGTTACGGTCAAGGGAGGGGCGAGACCCAGTACTTC,CASSYGQGRGETQYF
TRBV10-3,-,TRBJ1-5,many,TGTGCCATCAGCGATCAGAGTAGCAATCAGCCCCAGCATTTT,CAISDQSSNQPQHF
TRBV29-1,-,TRBJ1-2,many,TGCAGCGTTGACCGCAGGGCGTCGGGGGGCTACACCTTC,CSVDRRASGGYTF
TRBV27,TRBD2,TRBJ2-7,many,TGTGCCAGCAGTTTTCATGACAGCGGGGTTTACGAGCAGTACTTC,CASSFHDSGVYEQYF
TRBV28,TRBD2,TRBJ2-7,many,TGTGTCAGCAATCTCGTGGGGGGGAGCACCTACGAGCAGTACTTC,CVSNLVGGSTYEQYF
TRBV19,-,TRBJ1-1,many,TGTGCCAGTAGTATAGATCGGGTGGGGGACGGCGCTGAAGCTTTCTTT,CASSIDRVGDGAEAFF
TRBV29-1,-,TRBJ1-2,-,TGCAGCGTTGATACAGGGATCGGCTATGGCTACACCTTC,CSVDTGIGYGYTF
TRBV30,TRBD1,TRBJ1-1,many,TGTGCCTGGAGTCCACAGGGGAAGGCTTTCTTT,CAWSPQGKAFF
TRBV28,TRBD2,TRBJ2-7,once,TGTGCCAGCAAACTAGCGGGAGGTTGGTACGAGCAGTACTTC,CASKLAGGWYEQYF
TRBV4-1,-,TRBJ2-7,many,TGCGCCAGCAGCCAGGAGTCGGATAGCGGCTCCTACGAGCAGTACTTC,CASSQESDSGSYEQYF
TRBV28,-,TRBJ2-7,-,TGTGCCAGCAGTCTCTATCGCGGAGGTGAGCAGTACTTC,CASSLYRGGEQYF
TRBV10-1,TRBD2,TRBJ2-2,once,TGCGCCAGCGGGAGGAGCGGGAGGTCCGGGGAGCTGTTTTTT,CASGRSGRSGELFF
TRBV28,-,TRBJ2-7,-,TGTGCCAGCAGTGCCCAACAGGGAGGGGCCTACGAGCAGTACTTC,CASSAQQGGAYEQYF
TRBV5-1,-,TRBJ2-6,-,TGCGCCAGCCGACGAGGGGGTTACGACCCCCTATCTGGGGCCAACGTCCTGACTTTC,CASRRGGYDPLSGANVLTF
TRBV7-2,-,TRBJ1-1,many,TGTGCCAGCAGCTTATTCACAGGGAGAACTGAAGCTTTCTTT,CASSLFTGRTEAFF
TRBV6-2/TRBV6-3,-,TRBJ1-6,many,TGTGCCAGCAGTTACGGTCGGATGAGCTCCTATAATTCACCCCTCCACTTT,CASSYGRMSSYNSPLHF
TRBV28,TRBD2,TRBJ2-7,many,TGTGCCAGCAGTAGAGGACTAGATGTCTACGAGCAGTACTTC,CASSRGLDVYEQYF
TRBV30,-,TRBJ2-7,few,TGTGCCTACGGACGGGGAACGGCCTACGAGCAGTACTTC,CAYGRGTAYEQYF
TRBV19,-,TRBJ1-1,many,TGTGCCAGTAGCCGACACCGGGCCAAGGGCACTGAAGCTTTCTTT,CASSRHRAKGTEAFF
TRBV9,-,TRBJ1-2,many,TGTGCCAGCAGCGTTTCCGCGGGAACAGCTGTCTATGGCTACACCTTC,CASSVSAGTAVYGYTF
TRBV5-1,-,TRBJ2-1,many,TGCGCCAGCAGCTTGGACTACAAGGGGAATGAGCAGTTCTTC,CASSLDYKGNEQFF
TRBV9,-,TRBJ1-6,many,TGTGCCAGCAGCGTATTACCGGACATCGTTAATTCACCCCTCCACTTT,CASSVLPDIVNSPLHF
TRBV5-1,-,TRBJ2-7,-,TGCGCCAGCAGCTTGGGTTTCGGGCAGGCCTCTTTCGAGCAGTACTTC,CASSLGFGQASFEQYF
TRBV12-3/TRBV12-4,TRBD1,TRBJ1-1,many,TGTGCCAGCAGTTCTCACGGGACAGGGGACACTGAAGCTTTCTTT,CASSSHGTGDTEAFF
TRBV12-3/TRBV12-4,TRBD2,TRBJ2-7,-,TGTGCCAGCAGACCGACTAGCGGGGGCGGCTGGGAGCAGTACTTC,CASRPTSGGGWEQYF
TRBV6-1,-,TRBJ2-5,-,TGTGCCAGCACCAAGTCGACAGACCCGACGGAGACCCAGTACTTC,CASTKSTDPTETQYF